This T cell receptor (beta chain) is from a study of shared clonotypes between healthy human individuals. A split of CD4+ cells into CD45RA+ naive and CD45RA-negative memory subsets was performed. Germline loops: CDR1 MNHNY, CDR2 SVGAGI (reference sequence). V gave up 4 bases and J gave up 3 bases; unmatched junction bases: 3. The length of the CDR3 is 15 residues. Only in-frame clones appear in the TCRdb table, and some are missing; sequencing was by immunoSEQ multiplex PCR. The sample has 2.3 million or so clones, just over 90% seen once. The origin of this receptor is a young man in good health. Some clones in this sample may be carry-over from other donors' samples. The chain has TRBV6-6 and TRBJ1-3, with 10 positions matching TRBD1. Sequencing was carried out using naive CD4+ T cells from PBMCs. Subset specified: CD45RA+ positively selected. The CDR3 protein is CASSSRDRGGNTIYF. The CDR3 DNA reads TGTGCCAGCAGTTCCCGGGACAGGGGTGGAAACACCATATATTTT.